The rows below give T cell receptor beta chains drawn from one sample of a study of OX40 agonist ivuxolimab in advanced cancers. Assay: immunoSEQ multiplex PCR; the TCRdb copy retains only in-frame clones and omits some. The sample has about 54,000 clones, roughly four fifths seen once. This specimen consisted of CD4+ or CD8+ T cells sorted from blood, obtained in a trial of the OX40 agonist ivuxolimab. These receptors came from an adult with an advanced solid tumor such as melanoma, head and neck, liver or kidney cancer. Both conserved end residues are part of each CDR3. A D gene is named only where the DNA matches it firmly. Clone size, where shown, is once, few, many, or a class for clones that have expanded.

TRBJ2-7,.,TRBD1,TRBV19,TGTGCCAGTACCGCTAGAGGACAGGGGGGAGAGCAGTACTTC,CASTARGQGGEQYF
TRBJ2-7,.,TRBD2,TRBV5-8,TGTGCCAGCAGCTTGGTTGGGAGCGGGAGGCACGCCGAGCAGTACTTC,CASSLVGSGRHAEQYF
TRBJ1-2,.,TRBD1,TRBV19,TGTGCCAGTAGTCTATTTGGGAGCCTGGACAGGGGCCTCAATGGCTACACCTTC,CASSLFGSLDRGLNGYTF
TRBJ1-2,.,TRBD1,TRBV7-9,TGTGCCAGCAGCGGACAGGGACTCAACGCCGGCTACACCTTC,CASSGQGLNAGYTF
TRBJ1-1,.,.,TRBV5-1,TGCGCCAGCACCCAGGGGACGAACACTGAAGCTTTCTTT,CASTQGTNTEAFF
TRBJ1-5,.,.,TRBV10-3,TGTGCCAGCATTATCGGGACGGATAGCAATCAGCCCCAGCATTTT,CASIIGTDSNQPQHF
TRBJ1-2,.,.,TRBV14,TGTGCCAGCAGCCAACTTATCATTAACTATGGCTACACCTTC,CASSQLIINYGYTF
TRBJ1-4,.,.,TRBV14,TGTGCCAGCAGCCAAGAAGGGGGGCGCTTTGAAAAACTGTTTTTT,CASSQEGGRFEKLFF
TRBJ2-3,.,TRBD1,TRBV5-1,TGCGCCAGCAGCTTGAGGTTATCGGACAGGGATACCCAGAGGGATTTT,CASSLRLSDRDTQRDF
TRBJ1-1,.,.,TRBV28,TGTGCCAGCAGTATCCGCCCGAAAAACACTGAAGCTTTCTTT,CASSIRPKNTEAFF
TRBJ2-1,.,.,TRBV6-1,TGTGCCAGCAGTCGGTACAATGAGCAGTTCTTC,CASSRYNEQFF
TRBJ1-1,.,.,TRBV2,TGTGCCAGGCCCGGGACATCCCTGAACACTGAAGCTTTCTTT,CARPGTSLNTEAFF
TRBJ2-7,.,.,TRBV28,TGTGCCAGCAGTTTGACTAGTTCCGAGCAGTACTTC,CASSLTSSEQYF
TRBJ2-1,.,TRBD2,TRBV5-1,TGCGCCAGCAGCTTGATGGGAGCGGGAGGCCCCTTTAATGAGCAGTTCTTC,CASSLMGAGGPFNEQFF
TRBJ2-7,.,TRBD2,TRBV27,TGTGCCAGCAGTCGCCTCAGACTAGCGGGAGTTCTGTACGAGCAGTACTTC,CASSRLRLAGVLYEQYF
TRBJ2-3,.,TRBD2,TRBV6-5,TGTGCCAGCAGTTACCTAGCGGGTAGCACAGATACGCAGTATTTT,CASSYLAGSTDTQYF
TRBJ1-5,.,.,TRBV19,TGTGCCAGCAACTCGGCGGGGGGGACACAGCCCCAGCATTTT,CASNSAGGTQPQHF
TRBJ2-1,.,.,TRBV10-3,TGTGCCATCAAGGGCGACCTCGGTGAGCAGTTCTTC,CAIKGDLGEQFF
TRBJ2-2,once,TRBD2,TRBV7-2,TGTGCCAGCAGCTTAGGGACTAGTAGCACCGGGGAGCTGTTTTTT,CASSLGTSSTGELFF
TRBJ2-7,once,.,TRBV28,TGTGCCAGCAGTCCGCCCGGGGCAGCTTCCTACGAGCAGTACTTC,CASSPPGAASYEQYF
TRBJ1-2,.,.,TRBV28,TGTGCCAGCAGTTCTCCCGGAAGAGGCTACACCTTC,CASSSPGRGYTF
TRBJ1-1,few,.,TRBV19,TGTGCCAGTAGTATTTCACAGGGATCCGTTGAAGCTTTCTTT,CASSISQGSVEAFF
TRBJ1-1,few,.,TRBV30,TGTGCCTGGAGTACCGCAGGGGTAGCTTTCTTT,CAWSTAGVAFF
TRBJ1-4,.,.,TRBV5-1,TGCGCCAGCAGCTTGGCCAAGGGAGAAAAACTGTTTTTT,CASSLAKGEKLFF
TRBJ2-1,.,.,TRBV14,TGTGCCAGCAGCCAAGATGCGGACATGTTGACCTACAATGAGCAGTTCTTC,CASSQDADMLTYNEQFF
TRBJ2-1,once,.,TRBV10-2,TGCGCCAGCAGTGAGCCGTCTTTCAAATCCTACAATGAGCAGTTCTTC,CASSEPSFKSYNEQFF
TRBJ2-1,.,TRBD2,TRBV7-2,TGTGCCAGCAGCTCCGGGACTAGCAGAGAGCAGTTCTTC,CASSSGTSREQFF
TRBJ1-4,.,.,TRBV4-1,TGCGCCAGCAGCCAAGGCCGACCGGGACACTTTAATGAAAAACTGTTTTTT,CASSQGRPGHFNEKLFF
TRBJ1-3,.,.,TRBV15,TGTGCCACCAGCAGAGGGCAAGGGGCTGGAAACACCATATATTTT,CATSRGQGAGNTIYF
TRBJ1-4,.,TRBD1,TRBV5-4,TGTGCCAGCAGCCCCCAGGGGGCAACTAATGAAAAACTGTTTTTT,CASSPQGATNEKLFF
TRBJ1-2,few,.,TRBV9,TGTGCCAGCAGCGCTAATCCTAGGACACGCTATGGCTACACCTTC,CASSANPRTRYGYTF
TRBJ1-5,few,.,TRBV6-1,TGTGCCAGCAGTGAATGGGGGGCAGTCAGCAATCAGCCCCAGCATTTT,CASSEWGAVSNQPQHF
TRBJ1-3,.,TRBD1,TRBV5-4,TGTGCCAGCAGCCCTGGGACAGGGGCCCGCGACACCATATATTTT,CASSPGTGARDTIYF
TRBJ2-5,.,.,TRBV30,TGTGCCGCGTCGAACAAAGAGACCCAGTACTTC,CAASNKETQYF
TRBJ2-7,.,TRBD1,TRBV28,TGTGCCAGCATAACGGGACAGGGGATAAACGAGCAGTACTTC,CASITGQGINEQYF
TRBJ1-2,.,TRBD1,TRBV6-4,TGTGCCAGCAGTGATTCAGGGGGCTACGGCTATGGCTACACCTTC,CASSDSGGYGYGYTF
TRBJ2-2,.,TRBD1,TRBV19,TGTGCCAGTGAACGATGGGACAGGAAGAACACCGGGGAGCTGTTTTTT,CASERWDRKNTGELFF
TRBJ1-6,.,.,TRBV5-6,TGTGCCAGCAGCTGGCGAGACAGTTATAATTCACCCCTCCACTTT,CASSWRDSYNSPLHF
TRBJ1-1,.,.,TRBV28,TGTGCCAGCAGTCCATCGTGGACCCCGAACACTGAAGCTTTCTTT,CASSPSWTPNTEAFF
TRBJ1-5,.,.,TRBV21-1,TGTGCCAGCAGGACAGGGGAAATGAGGAATCAGCCCCAGCATTTT,CASRTGEMRNQPQHF
TRBJ1-2,few,TRBD1,TRBV30,TGTGCCTGGCAAGGACAGGCGAGAACCGGCTACACCTTC,CAWQGQARTGYTF
TRBJ1-4,.,.,TRBV27,TGTGCCAGCAGTTTAATATGGGGGGCAACTAATGAAAAACTGTTTTTT,CASSLIWGATNEKLFF
TRBJ1-1,.,.,TRBV7-9,TGTGCCAGCAGCTTGGGGATTTATAACACTGAAGCTTTCTTT,CASSLGIYNTEAFF
TRBJ1-1,.,.,TRBV9,TGTGCCAGCAGCTTCCAGACAGACACTGAAGCTTTCTTT,CASSFQTDTEAFF
TRBJ2-1,.,.,TRBV5-1,TGCGCCAGCAGCGCCGCGGGATTCTACAATGAGCAGTTCTTC,CASSAAGFYNEQFF
TRBJ2-1,.,.,TRBV10-3,TGTGCCATCAGTGAAATGGACACTTCACTTTACAATGAGCAGTTCTTC,CAISEMDTSLYNEQFF
TRBJ1-5,.,.,TRBV28,TGTGCCAGCAGTCCGCCCCCTAGCAATCAGCCCCAGCATTTT,CASSPPPSNQPQHF
TRBJ2-3,.,TRBD2,TRBV29-1,TGCAGCGTTGAGAGACTAGCGGGAGCAGATACGCAGTATTTT,CSVERLAGADTQYF
TRBJ2-1,.,.,TRBV14,TGTGCCAGCAGCCGCCCCGTTGGAGTAGGCAATGAGCAGTTCTTC,CASSRPVGVGNEQFF
TRBJ2-1,.,.,TRBV29-1,TGCAGCGTTGGGGACCAGGGGAAGCAGTTCTTC,CSVGDQGKQFF